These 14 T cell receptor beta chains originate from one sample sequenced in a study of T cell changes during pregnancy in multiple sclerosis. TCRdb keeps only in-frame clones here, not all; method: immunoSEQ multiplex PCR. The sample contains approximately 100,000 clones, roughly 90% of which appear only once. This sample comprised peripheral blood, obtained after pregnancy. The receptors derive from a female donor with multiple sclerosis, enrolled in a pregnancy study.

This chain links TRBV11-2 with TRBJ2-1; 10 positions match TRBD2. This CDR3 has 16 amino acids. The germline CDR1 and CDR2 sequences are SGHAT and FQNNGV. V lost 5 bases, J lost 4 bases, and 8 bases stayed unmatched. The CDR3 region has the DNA TGTGCCAGCAGCCCCCTCGGGACTAGCGCGTACAATGAGCAGTTCTTC. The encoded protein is CASSPLGTSAYNEQFF.

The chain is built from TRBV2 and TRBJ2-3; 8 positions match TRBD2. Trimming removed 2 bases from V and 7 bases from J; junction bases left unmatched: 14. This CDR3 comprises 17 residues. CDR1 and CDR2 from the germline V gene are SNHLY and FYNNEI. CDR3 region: CASSENLRGGSGYTQYF. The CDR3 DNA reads TGTGCCAGCAGTGAAAACCTCCGGGGGGGGTCCGGTTATACGCAGTATTTT.

The CDR3 nucleotides read TGTGCCAGCAGCGTAGAACCGAGGACAGATACGCAGTATTTT. It yields the protein CASSVEPRTDTQYF. This chain links TRBV9 with TRBJ2-3; no clear D. The germline V and J ends were trimmed by 0 bases and 3 bases, with 8 bases remaining between them. Germline V CDR1 and CDR2: SGDLS, YYNGEE. CDR3 size: 14 residues.

CDR3 sequence reads: CASSLGQAISGNTIYF. For the CDR3, the DNA is TGCGCCAGCAGCTTGGGACAGGCGATCTCTGGAAACACCATATATTTT. The chain couples TRBV5-1 to TRBJ1-3; D perhaps matches TRBD1 (6 bases). This CDR3 contains 16 residues. CDR1 is SGHRS and CDR2 is YFSETQ in the germline V gene. V lost 0 bases and J lost 0, with 10 bases in between.

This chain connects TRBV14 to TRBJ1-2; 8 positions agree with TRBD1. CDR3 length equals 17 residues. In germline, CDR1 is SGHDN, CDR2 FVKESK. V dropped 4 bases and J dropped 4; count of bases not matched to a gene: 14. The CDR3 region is CASSPTPGGDASYGYTF. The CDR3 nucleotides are TGTGCCAGCAGCCCTACCCCAGGGGGCGACGCGAGCTATGGCTACACCTTC.

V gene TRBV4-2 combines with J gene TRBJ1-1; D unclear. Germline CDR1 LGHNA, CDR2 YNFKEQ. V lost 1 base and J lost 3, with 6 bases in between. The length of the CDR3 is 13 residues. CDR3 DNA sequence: TGTGCCAGCAGCCAAGGTACAGACACTGAAGCTTTCTTT. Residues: CASSQGTDTEAFF.

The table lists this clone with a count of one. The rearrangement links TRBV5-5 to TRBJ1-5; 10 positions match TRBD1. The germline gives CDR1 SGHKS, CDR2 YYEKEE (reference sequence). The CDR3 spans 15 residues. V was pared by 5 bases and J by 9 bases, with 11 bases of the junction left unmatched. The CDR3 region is CASRTGQGDLWPQHF. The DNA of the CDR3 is TGTGCCAGCAGAACCGGACAGGGGGATCTCTGGCCCCAGCATTTT. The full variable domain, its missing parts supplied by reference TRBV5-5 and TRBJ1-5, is DAGVTQSPTHLIKTRGQQVTLRCSPISGHKSVSWYQQVLGQGPQFIFQYYEKEERGRGNFPDRFSARQFPNYSSELNVNALLLGDSALYLCASRTGQGDLWPQHFGDGTRLSIL.

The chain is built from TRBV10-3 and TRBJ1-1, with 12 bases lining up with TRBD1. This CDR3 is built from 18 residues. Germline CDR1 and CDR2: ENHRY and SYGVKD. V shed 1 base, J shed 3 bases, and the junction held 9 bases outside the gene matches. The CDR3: CAISEWPGQGAEDTEAFF. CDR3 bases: TGTGCCATCAGTGAGTGGCCGGGACAGGGGGCGGAGGACACTGAAGCTTTCTTT.

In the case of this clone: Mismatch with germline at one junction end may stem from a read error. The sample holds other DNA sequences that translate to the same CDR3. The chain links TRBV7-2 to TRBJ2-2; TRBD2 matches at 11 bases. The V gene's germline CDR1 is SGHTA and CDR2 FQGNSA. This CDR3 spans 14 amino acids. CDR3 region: CASSLAGGTGELFF. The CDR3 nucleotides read TGTGCCAGCAGCCTAGCGGGGGGCACCGGGGAGCTGTTTTTT.

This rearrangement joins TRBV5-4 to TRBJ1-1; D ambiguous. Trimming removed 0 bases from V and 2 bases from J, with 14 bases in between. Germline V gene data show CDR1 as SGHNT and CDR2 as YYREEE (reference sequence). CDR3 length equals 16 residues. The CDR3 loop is CASSLVQLAGNTEAFF. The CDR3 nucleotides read TGTGCCAGCAGCTTGGTACAGTTGGCAGGCAACACTGAAGCTTTCTTT. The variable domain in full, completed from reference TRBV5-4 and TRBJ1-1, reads ETGVTQSPTHLIKTRGQQVTLRCSSQSGHNTVSWYQQALGQGPQFIFQYYREEENGRGNFPPRFSGLQFPNYSSELNVNALELDDSALYLCASSLVQLAGNTEAFFGQGTRLTVV.

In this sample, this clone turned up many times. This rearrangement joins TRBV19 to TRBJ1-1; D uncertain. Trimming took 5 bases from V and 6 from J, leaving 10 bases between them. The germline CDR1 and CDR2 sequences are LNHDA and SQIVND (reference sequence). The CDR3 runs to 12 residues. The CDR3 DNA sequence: TGTGCCAGTAGTCCGCCGGGGTCTGAAGCTTTCTTT. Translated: CASSPPGSEAFF.

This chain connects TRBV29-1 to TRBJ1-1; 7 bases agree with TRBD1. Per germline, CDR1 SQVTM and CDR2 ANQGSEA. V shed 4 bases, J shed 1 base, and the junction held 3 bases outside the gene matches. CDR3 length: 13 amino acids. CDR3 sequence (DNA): TGCAGCGTTGGGAACAGGGGGAACACTGAAGCTTTCTTT. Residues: CSVGNRGNTEAFF.

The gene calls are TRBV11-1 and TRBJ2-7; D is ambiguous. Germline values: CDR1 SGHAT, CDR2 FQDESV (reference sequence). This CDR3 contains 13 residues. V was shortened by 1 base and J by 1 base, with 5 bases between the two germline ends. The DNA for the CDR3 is TGTGCCAGCAGCTTAGTTCCGTCCTACGAGCAGTACTTC. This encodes CASSLVPSYEQYF.

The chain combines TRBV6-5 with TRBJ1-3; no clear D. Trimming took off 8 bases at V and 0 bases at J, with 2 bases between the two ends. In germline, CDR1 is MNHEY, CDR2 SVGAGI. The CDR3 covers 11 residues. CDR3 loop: CASYSGNTIYF. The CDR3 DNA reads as TGTGCCAGCTACTCTGGAAACACCATATATTTT.